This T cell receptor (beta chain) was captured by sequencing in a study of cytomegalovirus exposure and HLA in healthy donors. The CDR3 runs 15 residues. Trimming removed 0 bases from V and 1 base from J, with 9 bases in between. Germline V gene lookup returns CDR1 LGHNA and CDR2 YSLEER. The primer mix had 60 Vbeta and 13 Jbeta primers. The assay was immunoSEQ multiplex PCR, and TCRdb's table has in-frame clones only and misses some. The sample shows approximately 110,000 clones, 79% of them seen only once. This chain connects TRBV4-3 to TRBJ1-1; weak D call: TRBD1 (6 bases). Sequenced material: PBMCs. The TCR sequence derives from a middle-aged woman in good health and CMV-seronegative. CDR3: CASSQESTGNTEAFF. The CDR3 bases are TGCGCCAGCAGCCAAGAGTCGACAGGGAACACTGAAGCTTTCTTT.